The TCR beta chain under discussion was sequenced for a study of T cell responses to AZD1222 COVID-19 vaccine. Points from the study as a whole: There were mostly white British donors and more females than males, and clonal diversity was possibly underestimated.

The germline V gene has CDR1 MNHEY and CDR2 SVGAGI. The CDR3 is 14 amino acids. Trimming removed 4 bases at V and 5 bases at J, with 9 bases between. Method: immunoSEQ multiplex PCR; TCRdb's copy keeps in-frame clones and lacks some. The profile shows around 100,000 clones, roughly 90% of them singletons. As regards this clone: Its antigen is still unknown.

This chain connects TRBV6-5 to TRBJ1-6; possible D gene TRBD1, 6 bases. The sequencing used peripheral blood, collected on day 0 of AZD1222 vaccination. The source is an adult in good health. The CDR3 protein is CASSSRGHNSPLHF. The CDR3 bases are TGTGCCAGCAGTTCACGGGGGCATAATTCACCCCTCCACTTT.